This TCR beta chain was documented in a study of T-cell reconstitution after alpha-beta-depleted transplantation in children. Notes on the study in general: The origin of high day-60 TCRbeta diversity in some patients lay in surviving recipient T cells and thymic progenitors.

This clonotype was counted between two and nine times. The antigen is unknown. Trimming removed 5 bases at V and 6 bases at J, with 14 bases between. The CDR3 spans 14 residues. The germline V gene encodes CDR1 MDHEN and CDR2 SYDVKM. Molecular barcoding with unique molecular identifiers was used for the TCRbeta library. TCRdb passed the PCR reads through MiXCR, listing each CDR3 protein once. The profile shows some 300,000 distinct CDR3 sequences, roughly a tenth of them singletons. The specimen was PBMCs, collected before TCRalphabeta/CD19-depleted stem cell transplant. This rearrangement joins TRBV28 to TRBJ2-1; TRBD1 or TRBD2 may be the D gene (5 bases each). This clonotype originated in a boy under two years old with acute myeloid leukemia, due to receive a stem cell transplant. Here the CDR3 reads CASSLPGLANEQFF. CDR3 DNA sequence: TGTGCCAGCAGTCTCCCGGGGCTAGCCAATGAGCAGTTCTTC.